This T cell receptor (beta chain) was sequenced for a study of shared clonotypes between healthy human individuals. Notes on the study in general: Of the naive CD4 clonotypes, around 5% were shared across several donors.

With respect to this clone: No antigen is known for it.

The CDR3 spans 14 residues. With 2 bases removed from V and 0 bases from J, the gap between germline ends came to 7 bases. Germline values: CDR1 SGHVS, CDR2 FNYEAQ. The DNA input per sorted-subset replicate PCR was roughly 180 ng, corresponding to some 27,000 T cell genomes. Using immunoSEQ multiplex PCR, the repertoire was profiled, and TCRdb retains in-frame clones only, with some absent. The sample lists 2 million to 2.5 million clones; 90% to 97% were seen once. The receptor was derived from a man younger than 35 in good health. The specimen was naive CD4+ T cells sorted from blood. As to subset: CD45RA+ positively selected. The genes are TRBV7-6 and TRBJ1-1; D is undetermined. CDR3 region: CASSLIGMNTEAFF. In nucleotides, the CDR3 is TGTGCCAGCAGCTTAATAGGGATGAACACTGAAGCTTTCTTT. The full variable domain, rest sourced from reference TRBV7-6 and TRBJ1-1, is GAGVSQSPRYKVTKRGQDVALRCDPISGHVSLYWYRQALGQGPEFLTYFNYEAQQDKSGLPNDRFSAERPEGSISTLTIQRTEQRDSAMYRCASSLIGMNTEAFFGQGTRLTVV.